This T cell receptor beta chain was sequenced for a study of blood T cells in healthy people across ages. Germline V lookup: CDR1 MGHRA, CDR2 YSYEKL. This CDR3 has 13 amino acids. Trimming pared 3 bases from V and 4 bases from J, leaving 9 bases between. Then a second PCR, running about 6 to 12 cycles, was carried out with a sample-barcoded 5' primer and a J-beta primer mix. TCRdb called the 5' RACE reads again in MiXCR, with one record for every CDR3 protein. Here the sample spans 1.4 million or so distinct CDR3 sequences, roughly two fifths being singletons. What was sequenced was blood. The V gene is TRBV4-1, the J gene TRBJ1-2, with D uncertain. The origin of this receptor is a woman younger than 35 in good health. The CDR3 DNA sequence: TGCGCCAGCAGCCAGCTACACCTCTATGGCTACACCTTC. It is translated as CASSQLHLYGYTF.